Shown below are 3 T cell receptor beta chains from a single sample sequenced in a study of T-cell memory formation after mild COVID-19. TCRdb re-analysed the 5' RACE reads in MiXCR, keeping a single row per CDR3 protein. The data show under 300,000 distinct CDR3 sequences, 15% to 20% seen once. The sequenced material came from PBMCs or a T cell subset sorted from them (not recorded which). All receptors derive from a man aged 18 to 35 who had mild COVID-19 (a few samples of this study predate the infection). Cell type and time point are not known.

The chain employs TRBV21-1 and TRBJ1-4. TRBV21-1 is classified as a pseudogene. This CDR3 is 15 amino acids long. The CDR3 DNA is TGTGCCAGCCTCGACGCTGGGTTCAAGAATGAAAAACTGTTTTTT. As protein: CASLDAGFKNEKLFF.

The V call is TRBV18, the J call TRBJ2-5; D possibly corresponds to TRBD2 (5 bases). With 3 bases removed from V and 5 bases from J, the gap between germline ends came to 13 bases. The V gene's germline CDR1 is KGHSH and CDR2 LQKENI. The CDR3 covers 14 residues. CDR3 in DNA: TGTGCCAGCTCACCGGATGCTAGCAGGGAGACCCAGTACTTC. Protein product: CASSPDASRETQYF. Full variable domain (remainder filled in from reference TRBV18 and TRBJ2-5): NAGVMQNPRHLVRRRGQEARLRCSPMKGHSHVYWYRQLPEEGLKFMVYLQKENIIDESGMPKERFSAEFPKEGPSILRIQQVVRGDSAAYFCASSPDASRETQYFGPGTRLLVL.

The CDR3 DNA reads as TGTGCCAGCAGCTCCAGGGGGACGGACACTGAAGCTTTCTTT. As protein: CASSSRGTDTEAFF. The chain recombines TRBV7-6 with TRBJ1-1; 7 positions match TRBD1. Germline CDR1 reads SGHVS; CDR2 reads FNYEAQ. This CDR3 has 14 amino acids. V shed 4 bases, J shed 3 bases, and the junction held 5 bases outside the gene matches.